These 4 T cell receptor beta chains were sequenced from one sample in a study of OX40 agonist ivuxolimab in advanced cancers. Libraries were constructed by the immunoSEQ multiplex PCR assay. This immuneACCESS table, as held by TCRdb, lists in-frame sequences with V and J called but not all clones. Of the missing ones, under half trace to an unresolved V gene in checked studies; the others have no known cause. The sample yields some 62,000 clones; roughly nine tenths were counted once. The ten largest clones represent less than 0.7% of the sample. The source was CD4+ or CD8+ T cells sorted from blood, collected in a trial of the OX40 agonist ivuxolimab. The source is an adult with an advanced solid tumor such as melanoma, head and neck, liver or kidney cancer.

This chain connects TRBV6-5 to TRBJ1-6; 7 bases agree with TRBD1. V trimming: 6 bases; J trimming: 7 bases; junction bases outside the gene matches: 6. The CDR3 sequence is 14 residues long. The germline CDR1 and CDR2 sequences are MNHEY and SVGAGI. Here the CDR3 DNA reads TGTGCCAGCAGCGCCGACAGGGTAAATTCACCCCTCCACTTT. It encodes CASSADRVNSPLHF.

The gene calls are TRBV27 and TRBJ2-7; D may be TRBD1 (6 bases). This CDR3 has 14 residues. V lost 8 bases and J lost 5, with 19 bases in between. Germline CDR1 is MNHEY and CDR2 is SMNVEV (reference sequence). DNA for the CDR3: TGTGCCAGCTCCGACAGGCCCGGGTATGACGAGCAGTACTTC. This encodes CASSDRPGYDEQYF.

The rearrangement uses TRBV5-4 and TRBJ2-1; 7 bases are a match to TRBD2. The germline V gene encodes CDR1 SGHNT and CDR2 YYREEE (reference sequence). CDR3 length: 12 amino acids. Unmatched junction bases numbered 2, after V lost 4 bases and J lost 7 bases. The CDR3 DNA follows: TGTGCCAGCAGCGGGCGGGGGAATGAGCAGTTCTTC. Translating gives CASSGRGNEQFF.

This sequence joins TRBV27 and TRBJ2-5; 9 nucleotides match TRBD1. CDR3 length: 16 residues. The trim removed 5 bases at V and 0 bases at J, leaving 7 bases unmatched. CDR1 is MNHEY, CDR2 SMNVEV, per germline (reference sequence). This chain's CDR3 is CASSPTQGAYQETQYF. The CDR3 DNA follows: TGTGCCAGCAGTCCAACACAGGGGGCCTACCAAGAGACCCAGTACTTC.